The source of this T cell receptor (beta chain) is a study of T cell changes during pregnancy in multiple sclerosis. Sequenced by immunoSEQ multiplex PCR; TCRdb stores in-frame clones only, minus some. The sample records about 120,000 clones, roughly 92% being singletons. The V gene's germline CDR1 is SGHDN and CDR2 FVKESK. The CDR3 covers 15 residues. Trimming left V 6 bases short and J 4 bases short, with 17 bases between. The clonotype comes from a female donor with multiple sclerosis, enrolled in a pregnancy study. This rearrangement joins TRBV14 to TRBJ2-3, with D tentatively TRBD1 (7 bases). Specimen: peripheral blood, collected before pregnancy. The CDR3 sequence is CASSFRGDSSDTQYF. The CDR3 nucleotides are TGTGCCAGCAGTTTTAGGGGGGACAGTTCAGATACGCAGTATTTT.